What follows are 8 T cell receptor beta chains derived from one specimen sequenced in a study of blood T cell repertoires in COVID-19. Profiled with immunoSEQ multiplex PCR; TCRdb holds only in-frame clones, not every one. This sample yields 55,000 to 95,000 clones, of which roughly 85% are seen a single time; roughly 1.9% belongs to the top ten. Source material: peripheral blood. These receptors all stem from a woman in her sixties or seventies with acute or convalescent COVID-19.

J is TRBJ1-2 and V is TRBV24-1; a possible D gene is TRBD1 (5 bases). The CDR3 is 15 residues long. The V gene lost 4 bases and the J gene lost 8 bases, with 19 bases spanning the gap. The germline gives CDR1 KGHDR, CDR2 SFDVKD. The CDR3 sequence: CATSDAKQPGLGYTF. The CDR3 nucleotides are TGTGCCACCAGTGACGCTAAGCAACCAGGGTTGGGCTACACCTTC.

For the CDR3, the DNA is TGTGCCAGCAGCCCAAGAAATAGGGGACAGCTGAACACTGAAGCTTTCTTT. The encoded protein is CASSPRNRGQLNTEAFF. J is TRBJ1-1 and V is TRBV7-8; TRBD1 agrees at 7 bases. Unmatched junction bases numbered 12, after V lost 5 bases and J lost 0 bases. CDR1 and CDR2 (germline): SGHVS, FQNEAQ. The CDR3 covers 17 residues.

The rearrangement joins TRBV7-3 to TRBJ2-2, with TRBD2 matching over 8 bases. The CDR3 length is 15 residues. CDR1 and CDR2 (germline): SGHTA, FQGTGA. Trimming at V came to 1 base and at J to 3 bases, leaving 1 base not matched to a gene. The CDR3 coding sequence is TGTGCCAGCAGCTTAAACGGGGGGGACACCGGGGAGCTGTTTTTT. Translating it yields CASSLNGGDTGELFF.

V is TRBV2 and J is TRBJ1-4; D perhaps matches TRBD1 (5 bases). CDR1 and CDR2 (germline): SNHLY, FYNNEI. V was clipped by 6 bases and J by 4 bases, with 15 bases between them. The CDR3 length is 15 residues. The CDR3 bases are TGTGCCAGCAGGGAACGGGGACTGATTAATGAAAAACTGTTTTTT. Its translation: CASRERGLINEKLFF.

This clone showed up just once. CDR3 coding DNA: TGTGCCTGGAGGGGGACAGGGACGGGTGAGCAGTTCTTC. Its translation is CAWRGTGTGEQFF. The chain couples TRBV30 to TRBJ2-1; 9 bases are a match to TRBD1. CDR1 and CDR2 (germline): GTSNPN, SVGIG (reference sequence). This CDR3 spans 13 amino acids. V was clipped by 3 bases and J by 9 bases; unmatched bases: 6.

The rearrangement links TRBV29-1 to TRBJ1-1, with 8 bases lining up with TRBD1. The CDR3 length is 18 residues. Germline lookup yields CDR1 SQVTM and CDR2 ANQGSEA. With V trimmed by 1 base and J by 1 base, 14 bases remained unmatched. CDR3 DNA sequence: TGCAGCGTTGAAGGATACCTCAGTCCCGGGACAGGGAACACTGAAGCTTTCTTT. Residues: CSVEGYLSPGTGNTEAFF.

The V call is TRBV30, the J call TRBJ1-1; D remains unclear. Germline V gene lookup returns CDR1 GTSNPN and CDR2 SVGIG (reference sequence). The length of the CDR3 is 12 residues. Trimming cost V 4 bases and J 3 bases, with 9 bases left between them. The CDR3 DNA sequence: TGTGCCTGGATCCCTGGGCACACTGAAGCTTTCTTT. It codes for CAWIPGHTEAFF.

This chain uses TRBV5-6 with TRBJ1-4, with D tentatively TRBD1 (6 bases). The V end was cut by 3 bases, the J end by 4 bases, with 16 bases between. Germline-derived CDR1 and CDR2 are SGHDT and YYEEEE. The CDR3 is 16 residues long. CDR3 region: CASSSLGAEINEKLFF. CDR3 in DNA: TGTGCCAGCAGCTCCCTGGGGGCAGAAATTAATGAAAAACTGTTTTTT.